Sequencing of this T cell receptor (beta chain) was carried out in a study of PD-L1 blockade in urothelial cancer. This sample's time point: peripheral blood 6 weeks after treatment start. Profiling relied on immunoSEQ multiplex PCR, and the TCRdb table lists in-frame clones only, not all of them. The table has 50,000 or so clones, approximately 86% seen once. CDR1 and CDR2 from the germline V gene are SGHTS and YDEGEE. Trimming pared 7 bases from V and 10 bases from J, leaving 15 bases between. This CDR3 comprises 13 residues. This clonotype was sampled from a man in his 60s with urothelial cancer. The chain is built from TRBV5-8 and TRBJ1-6; possible D gene TRBD1, 5 bases. Specimen: PBMCs, collected around atezolizumab (anti-PD-L1) treatment. CDR3 sequence: CASGTGGRSPLHF. The CDR3 nucleotides read TGTGCCAGCGGTACAGGTGGGAGGTCACCCCTCCACTTT.